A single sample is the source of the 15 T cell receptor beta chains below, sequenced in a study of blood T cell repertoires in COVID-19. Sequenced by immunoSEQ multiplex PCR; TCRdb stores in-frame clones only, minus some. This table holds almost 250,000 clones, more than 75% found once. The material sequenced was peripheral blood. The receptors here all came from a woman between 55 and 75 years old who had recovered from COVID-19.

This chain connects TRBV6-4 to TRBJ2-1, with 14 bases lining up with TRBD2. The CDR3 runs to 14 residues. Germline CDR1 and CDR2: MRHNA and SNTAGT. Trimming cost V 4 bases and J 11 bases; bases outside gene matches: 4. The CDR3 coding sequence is TGTGCCAGCAGTGTTGGACTAGCGGGGGGCAAGCAGTTCTTC. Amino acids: CASSVGLAGGKQFF.

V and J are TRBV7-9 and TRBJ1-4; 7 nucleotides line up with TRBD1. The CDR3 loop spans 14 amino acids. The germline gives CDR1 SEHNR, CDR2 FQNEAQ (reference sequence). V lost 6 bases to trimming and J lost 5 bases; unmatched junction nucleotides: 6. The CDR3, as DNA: TGTGCCAGCAGTCGACAGGGTGGGAATGAAAAACTGTTTTTT. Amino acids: CASSRQGGNEKLFF.

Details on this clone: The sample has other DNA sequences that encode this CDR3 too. The CDR3: CASSQGLAGGNTGELFF. The CDR3 DNA reads as TGTGCCAGCAGCCAGGGACTAGCGGGGGGGAACACCGGGGAGCTGTTTTTT. The chain uses TRBV3-1 (or the pseudogene TRBV3-2) and TRBJ2-2; TRBD2 matches 15 bases. The V gene end was trimmed by 3 bases and the J gene end by 1 base; junction bases not matched to a gene: 0. This CDR3 is 17 amino acids long. The V gene's germline CDR1 is LGHDT and CDR2 YNNKEL (reference sequence).

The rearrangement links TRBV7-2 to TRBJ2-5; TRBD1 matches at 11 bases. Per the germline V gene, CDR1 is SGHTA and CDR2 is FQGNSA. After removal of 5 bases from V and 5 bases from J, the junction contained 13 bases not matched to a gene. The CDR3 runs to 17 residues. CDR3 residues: CASSTGTGGGIGETQYF. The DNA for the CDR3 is TGTGCCAGCAGCACCGGGACAGGGGGAGGAATTGGGGAGACCCAGTACTTC.

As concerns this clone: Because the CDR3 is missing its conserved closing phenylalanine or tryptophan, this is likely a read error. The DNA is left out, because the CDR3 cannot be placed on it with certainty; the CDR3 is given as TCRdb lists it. This CDR3 reads CASSRYRDRGPGA. The V gene is TRBV27, the J gene TRBJ1-2; the D call in the table, TRBD1, was not verified against the DNA. Both ends counted, the CDR3 spans 13 residues. Germline V gives CDR1 MNHEY, CDR2 SMNVEV (reference sequence).

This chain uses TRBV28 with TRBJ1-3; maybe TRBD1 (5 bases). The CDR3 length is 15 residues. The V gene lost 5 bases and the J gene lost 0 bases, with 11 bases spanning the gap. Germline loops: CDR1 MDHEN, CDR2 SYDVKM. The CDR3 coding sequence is TGTGCCAGCAGTAGACAGAGGAGCTCTGGAAACACCATATATTTT. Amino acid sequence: CASSRQRSSGNTIYF.

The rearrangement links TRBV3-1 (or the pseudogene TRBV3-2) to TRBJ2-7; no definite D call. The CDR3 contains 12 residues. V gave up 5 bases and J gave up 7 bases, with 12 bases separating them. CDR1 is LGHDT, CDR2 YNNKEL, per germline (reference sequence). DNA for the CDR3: TGTGCCAGCAGCACGGAGCTTACTGAGCAGTACTTC. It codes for CASSTELTEQYF.

The CDR3 sequence is CASSLASGGTSYEQYF. The CDR3 DNA reads as TGTGCCAGCAGCTTGGCTAGCGGGGGGACCTCCTACGAGCAGTACTTC. The V call is TRBV7-2, the J call TRBJ2-7; TRBD2 matches at 11 bases. The junction had 4 bases not matched to a gene; V was cut back by 3 bases and J by 0 bases. The CDR3 is made up of 16 amino acids. CDR1 is SGHTA, CDR2 FQGNSA, per germline.

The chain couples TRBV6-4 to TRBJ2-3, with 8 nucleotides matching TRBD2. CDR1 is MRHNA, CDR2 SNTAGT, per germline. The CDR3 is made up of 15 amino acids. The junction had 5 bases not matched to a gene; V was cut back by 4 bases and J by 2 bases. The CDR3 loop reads CASSGDSGATDTQYF. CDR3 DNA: TGTGCCAGCAGTGGTGATAGCGGGGCCACAGATACGCAGTATTTT.

The CDR3 sequence: CASSLDREGADTQYF. CDR3 in DNA: TGTGCCAGCAGCTTAGATAGGGAGGGCGCAGATACGCAGTATTTT. The V gene is TRBV7-3, the J gene TRBJ2-3; 7 bases match TRBD2. The germline CDR1 and CDR2 sequences are SGHTA and FQGTGA. V gave up 2 bases and J gave up 4 bases; unmatched junction bases: 6. This CDR3 comprises 15 residues.

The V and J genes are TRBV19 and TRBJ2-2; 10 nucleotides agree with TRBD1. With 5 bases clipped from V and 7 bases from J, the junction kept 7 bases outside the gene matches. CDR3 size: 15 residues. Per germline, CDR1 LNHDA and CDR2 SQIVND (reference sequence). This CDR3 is CASSDRGQLVGELFF. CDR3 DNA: TGTGCCAGTAGTGACAGGGGGCAGTTGGTCGGGGAGCTGTTTTTT.

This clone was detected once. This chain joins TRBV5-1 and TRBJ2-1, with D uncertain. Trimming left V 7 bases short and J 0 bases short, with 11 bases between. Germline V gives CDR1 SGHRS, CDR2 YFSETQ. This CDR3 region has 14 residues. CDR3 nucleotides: TGCGCCAGCGGTCGGAGTATCTCCTACAATGAGCAGTTCTTC. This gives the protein CASGRSISYNEQFF.

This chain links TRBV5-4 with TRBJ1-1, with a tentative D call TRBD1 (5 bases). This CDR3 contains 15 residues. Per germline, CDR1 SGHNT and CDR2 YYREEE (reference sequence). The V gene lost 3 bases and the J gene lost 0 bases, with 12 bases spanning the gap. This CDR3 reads CASSWEGRMNTEAFF. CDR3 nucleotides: TGTGCCAGCAGCTGGGAGGGACGGATGAACACTGAAGCTTTCTTT. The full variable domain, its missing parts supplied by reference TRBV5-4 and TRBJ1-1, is ETGVTQSPTHLIKTRGQQVTLRCSSQSGHNTVSWYQQALGQGPQFIFQYYREEENGRGNFPPRFSGLQFPNYSSELNVNALELDDSALYLCASSWEGRMNTEAFFGQGTRLTVV.

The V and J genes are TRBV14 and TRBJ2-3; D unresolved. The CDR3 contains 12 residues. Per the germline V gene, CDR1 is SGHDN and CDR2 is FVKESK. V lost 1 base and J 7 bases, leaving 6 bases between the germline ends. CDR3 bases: TGTGCCAGCAGCCAAGGTGCGAATACGCAGTATTTT. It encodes CASSQGANTQYF.

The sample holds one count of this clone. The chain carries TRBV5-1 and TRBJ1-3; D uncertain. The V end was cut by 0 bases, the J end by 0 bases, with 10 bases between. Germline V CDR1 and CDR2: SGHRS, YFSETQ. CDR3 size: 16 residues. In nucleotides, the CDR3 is TGCGCCAGCAGCTTGGACCACCGCTACTCTGGAAACACCATATATTTT. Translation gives CASSLDHRYSGNTIYF.